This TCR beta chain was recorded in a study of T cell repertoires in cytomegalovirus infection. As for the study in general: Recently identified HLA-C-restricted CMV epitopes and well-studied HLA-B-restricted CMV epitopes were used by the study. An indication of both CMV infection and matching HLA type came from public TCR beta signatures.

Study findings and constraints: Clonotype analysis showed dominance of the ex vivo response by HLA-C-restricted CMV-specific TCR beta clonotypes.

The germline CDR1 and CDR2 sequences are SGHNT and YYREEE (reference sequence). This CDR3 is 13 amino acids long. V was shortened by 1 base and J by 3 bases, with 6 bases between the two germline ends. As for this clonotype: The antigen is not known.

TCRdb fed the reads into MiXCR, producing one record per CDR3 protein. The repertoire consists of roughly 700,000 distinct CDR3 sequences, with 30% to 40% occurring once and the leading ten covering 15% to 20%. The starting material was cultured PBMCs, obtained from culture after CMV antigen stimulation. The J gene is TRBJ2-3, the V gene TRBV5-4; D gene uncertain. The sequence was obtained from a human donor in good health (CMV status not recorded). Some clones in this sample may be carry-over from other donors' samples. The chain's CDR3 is CASSLQETDTQYF. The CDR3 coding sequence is TGTGCCAGCAGCTTGCAAGAGACAGATACGCAGTATTTT.